Below are 6 T cell receptor beta chains sequenced from a single sample in a study of OX40 agonist ivuxolimab in advanced cancers. Produced via immunoSEQ multiplex PCR; TCRdb's table is partial and in-frame only. The profile shows approximately 46,000 clones, 80% of them singletons. This sample comprised CD4+ or CD8+ T cells sorted from blood, obtained in a trial of the OX40 agonist ivuxolimab. The receptors stem from an adult with an advanced solid tumor such as melanoma, head and neck, liver or kidney cancer.

V is TRBV7-3 and J is TRBJ2-1; 7 bases agree with TRBD2. The germline gives CDR1 SGHTA, CDR2 FQGTGA. This CDR3 region has 14 residues. The V gene end was trimmed by 5 bases and the J gene end by 5 bases; junction bases not matched to a gene: 6. This chain's CDR3 is CASSPSGTHNEQFF. In nucleotides, the CDR3 is TGTGCCAGCAGCCCCAGCGGGACGCACAATGAGCAGTTCTTC.

The chain employs TRBV29-1 and TRBJ2-3, with 9 bases identical to TRBD2. Trimming removed 5 bases from V and 2 bases from J; junction bases left unmatched: 5. Per the germline V gene, CDR1 is SQVTM and CDR2 is ANQGSEA. The CDR3 length is 14 residues. CDR3 DNA sequence: TGCAGCGTTTTGACTAGCGGATTCACAGATACGCAGTATTTT. This codes for CSVLTSGFTDTQYF.

This clone showed up just a few times. This chain connects TRBV19 to TRBJ1-5; TRBD1 is a possible D gene (5 bases). V lost 1 base to trimming and J lost 6 bases, with 16 bases between them. The CDR3 contains 16 residues. Per germline, CDR1 LNHDA and CDR2 SQIVND (reference sequence). CDR3 sequence (DNA): TGTGCCAGTAGTATAGGGGGCCAAAGAGTTATTCAGCCCCAGCATTTT. This gives the protein CASSIGGQRVIQPQHF.

This sequence joins TRBV6-5 and TRBJ2-1, with TRBD2 matching over 9 bases. In germline, CDR1 is MNHEY, CDR2 SVGAGI. CDR3 length: 16 residues. J lost 6 bases, V lost 2 bases, and 8 bases had no gene match. In DNA form, the CDR3 reads TGTGCCAGCAGTTACCGTAGCGGGAGTTCGAGCAATGAGCAGTTCTTC. As protein: CASSYRSGSSSNEQFF.

This clone was picked up one time. DNA for the CDR3: TGCGCCAGCAGTGAAAGGATTGAATATGGCTACACCTTC. Its protein product is CASSERIEYGYTF. This rearrangement joins TRBV10-1 to TRBJ1-2; D unresolved. Trimming left V 3 bases short and J 5 bases short, with 10 bases between. The CDR3 length is 13 residues. Per germline, CDR1 WNHNN and CDR2 SYGVQD (reference sequence).

The chain joins TRBV28 to TRBJ2-2; a possible D gene is TRBD2 (6 bases). The CDR3 is made up of 15 amino acids. Germline V CDR1 and CDR2: MDHEN, SYDVKM. Trimming removed 1 base from V and 6 bases from J, with 12 bases in between. CDR3 bases: TGTGCCAGCAGTTTATCCGGGGGTTGGGCCGGGGAGCTGTTTTTT. This codes for CASSLSGGWAGELFF.